This T cell receptor beta chain was profiled in a study of metastatic and nonmetastatic thyroid tumors. Study conclusions and caveats: Significantly higher TCR beta diversity was reportedly seen in malignant thyroid tumors than benign nodules, in blood and tumor.

As for this clone: Its antigen is undetermined. Being one base from a much bigger clone, this may be a read error. The same CDR3 is also encoded by other DNA sequences in this sample.

TCRdb reprocessed the PCR reads using MiXCR. The data hold around 40,000 clones, with approximately 17% observed a single time. The CDR3 is 16 amino acids. The germline V and J ends were trimmed by 0 bases and 4 bases, with 15 bases remaining between them. CDR1 is LGHNT and CDR2 is FRNRAP in the germline V gene. Patients underwent thyroid surgery, and none had received any treatment before it. This rearrangement joins TRBV12-5 to TRBJ2-5; tentatively, D is TRBD1 (5 bases). The sample consisted of blood. The TCR sequence derives from a male donor with papillary thyroid cancer or a benign thyroid nodule (not recorded which). Some clones in this sample may be carry-over from other donors' samples. The CDR3 sequence is CASGLVLDRLAETQYF. In DNA, the CDR3 is TGTGCTAGTGGTTTGGTACTTGACAGACTGGCAGAGACCCAGTACTTC.